This is a list of T cell receptor beta chains from one sample in a study of blood T cells in healthy people across ages. TCRdb re-called the 5' RACE reads with MiXCR, one entry per CDR3 protein. The repertoire holds roughly 410,000 distinct CDR3 sequences, with 52% as singletons. The sample consisted of blood. The receptor source for this set is a man in his fifties or sixties in good health. The CDR3 runs from the conserved cysteine through the conserved F or W. The D gene is left open where the match is weak. Part of the rows lack a size; the others show once, few, many or a class for expanded clones.

clone size: few
V gene: TRBV20-1
J gene: TRBJ1-2
D gene: .
CDR3 DNA: TGCAGTGCTAGAGGGACATCATACGGTGGCTACACCTTC
CDR3 protein: CSARGTSYGGYTF

clone size: .
V gene: TRBV5-1
J gene: TRBJ2-3
D gene: .
CDR3 DNA: TGCGCCAGCAGCCAAAAAAACACAGATACGCAGTATTTT
CDR3 protein: CASSQKNTDTQYF

clone size: .
V gene: TRBV28
J gene: TRBJ2-2
D gene: .
CDR3 DNA: TGTGCCAGCAGTTTATTCGTGGCAGGGGGGACCGGGGAGCTGTTTTTT
CDR3 protein: CASSLFVAGGTGELFF

clone size: .
V gene: TRBV20-1
J gene: TRBJ2-7
D gene: .
CDR3 DNA: TGCAGTGGTAGACCTGCCGGCGAGCAGTACTTC
CDR3 protein: CSGRPAGEQYF

clone size: .
V gene: TRBV27
J gene: TRBJ1-2
D gene: .
CDR3 DNA: TGTGCCAGCAGTTTCCGGGCAGCGGGTGGCTACACCTTC
CDR3 protein: CASSFRAAGGYTF

clone size: .
V gene: TRBV20-1
J gene: TRBJ2-7
D gene: .
CDR3 DNA: TGCAGTGCTAGAGGGGGGGCCTCCTACGAGCAGTACTTC
CDR3 protein: CSARGGASYEQYF

clone size: .
V gene: TRBV5-1
J gene: TRBJ2-1
D gene: .
CDR3 DNA: TGCGCCAGCAGCACGGGGGGCCTAGGGCTAAGACACAATGAGCAGTTCTTC
CDR3 protein: CASSTGGLGLRHNEQFF

clone size: .
V gene: TRBV13
J gene: TRBJ2-5
D gene: TRBD1
CDR3 DNA: TGTGCCAGCAGCCCCTTGAGGCCCAGGGGGGAGACCCAGTACTTC
CDR3 protein: CASSPLRPRGETQYF

clone size: few
V gene: TRBV2
J gene: TRBJ1-4
D gene: .
CDR3 DNA: TGTGCCAGCACTCCCGTGGGCCGGAGGGATGAAAAACTGTTTTTT
CDR3 protein: CASTPVGRRDEKLFF

clone size: .
V gene: TRBV29-1
J gene: TRBJ1-2
D gene: .
CDR3 DNA: TGCAGCGTGTCAGTGGCGAAGTATGGCTACACCTTC
CDR3 protein: CSVSVAKYGYTF